This T cell receptor (beta chain) was profiled in a study of T-cell reconstitution after alpha-beta-depleted transplantation in children. Preparing the TCRbeta library involved the use of unique molecular identifiers. Each CDR3 protein is one row after TCRdb ran MiXCR on the PCR reads. The sample lists around 450,000 distinct CDR3 sequences, 15% to 20% occurring once. General study findings and limits: Surviving recipient T cells and intrathymic progenitors accounted for some patients' high TCRbeta diversity at day 60. The origin of alpha-beta T cells about two months after transplant was reportedly several hundred expanded graft clones. From newly produced T cells came most of the T-cell counts and diversity one year after transplant.

J lost 2 bases, V lost 5 bases, and 9 bases had no gene match. Germline V CDR1 and CDR2: ENHRY, SYGVKD. The CDR3 extends over 16 amino acids. With respect to this clonotype: Its specificity is unknown.

The clonotype was recovered from a boy younger than two who had a stem cell transplant for Wiskott-Aldrich syndrome, so the T cells may come from the graft donor. V is TRBV10-3 and J is TRBJ2-7; 10 bases agree with TRBD2. The sample consisted of PBMCs, mostly from graft donor cells, taken 360 days after TCRalphabeta/CD19-depleted stem cell transplant. CDR3 in amino acids: CAISSVLAGGAYEQYF. In nucleotides, the CDR3 is TGTGCCATCAGTTCAGTTTTAGCGGGGGGTGCCTACGAGCAGTACTTC.